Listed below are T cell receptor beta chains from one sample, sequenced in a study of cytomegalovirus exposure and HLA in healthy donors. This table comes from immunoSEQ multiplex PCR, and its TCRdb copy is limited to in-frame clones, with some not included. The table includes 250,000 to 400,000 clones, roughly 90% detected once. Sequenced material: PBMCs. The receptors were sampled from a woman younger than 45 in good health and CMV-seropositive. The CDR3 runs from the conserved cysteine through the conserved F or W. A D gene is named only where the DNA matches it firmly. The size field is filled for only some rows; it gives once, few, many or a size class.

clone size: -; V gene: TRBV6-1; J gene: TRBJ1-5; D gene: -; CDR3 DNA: TGTGCCAGCAGTGATTGGGAAAACAGGGTAAGGCAGCCCCAGCATTTT; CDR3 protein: CASSDWENRVRQPQHF
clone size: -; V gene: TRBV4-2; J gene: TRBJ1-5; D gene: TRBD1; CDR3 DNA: TGTGCCAGCAGCCAAGATGGCGACAGGGATCAGCCCCAGCATTTT; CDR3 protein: CASSQDGDRDQPQHF
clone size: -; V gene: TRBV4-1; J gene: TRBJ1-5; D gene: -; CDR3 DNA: TGCGCCAGCAGCCAAGATCGTAGCAGGGGCCTCAATCAGCCCCAGCATTTT; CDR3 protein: CASSQDRSRGLNQPQHF
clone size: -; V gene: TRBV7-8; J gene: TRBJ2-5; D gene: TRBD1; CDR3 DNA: TGTGCCAGCAGCTGGACAGGTTCGGAGACCCAGTACTTC; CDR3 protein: CASSWTGSETQYF
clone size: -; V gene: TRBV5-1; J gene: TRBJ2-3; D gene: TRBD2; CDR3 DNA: TGCGCCAGCAGTGAGGCTAGCGGGGTGGCAGATACGCAGTATTTT; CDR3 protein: CASSEASGVADTQYF
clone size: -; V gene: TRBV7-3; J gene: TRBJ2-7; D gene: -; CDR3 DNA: TGTGCCAGCAGCTTAAGCCAGGGGTACGAGCAGTACTTC; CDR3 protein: CASSLSQGYEQYF
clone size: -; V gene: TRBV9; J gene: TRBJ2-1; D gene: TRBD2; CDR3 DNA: TGTGCCAGCAGCGTCAGTTTAGCGGGAACTGGGAATGAGCAGTTCTTC; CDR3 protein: CASSVSLAGTGNEQFF
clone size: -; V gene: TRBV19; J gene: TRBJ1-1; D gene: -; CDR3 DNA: TGTGCCAGTAGTACCAGGCTTATGAACACTGAAGCTTTCTTT; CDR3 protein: CASSTRLMNTEAFF
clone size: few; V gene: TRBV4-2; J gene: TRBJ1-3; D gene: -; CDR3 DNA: TGTGCCAGCAGCTCCAGGTTCTCTGGAAACACCATATATTTT; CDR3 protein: CASSSRFSGNTIYF
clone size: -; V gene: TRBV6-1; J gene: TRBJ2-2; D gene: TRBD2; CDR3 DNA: TGTGCCAGCAGTGAGGTCCCTAGCGGGGGGCCAAACACCGGGGAGCTGTTTTTT; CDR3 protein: CASSEVPSGGPNTGELFF
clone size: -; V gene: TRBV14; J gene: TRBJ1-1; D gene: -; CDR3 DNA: TGTGCCAGCAGCCAAGATGCGGTGGGGTTCCTGAACACTGAAGCTTTCTTT; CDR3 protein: CASSQDAVGFLNTEAFF
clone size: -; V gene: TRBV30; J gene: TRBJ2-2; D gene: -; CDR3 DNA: TGTGCCTGGGAAATGGATGCCGTGAGGTCCGGGGAGCTGTTTTTT; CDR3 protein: CAWEMDAVRSGELFF
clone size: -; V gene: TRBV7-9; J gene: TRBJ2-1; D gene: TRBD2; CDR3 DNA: TGTGCCAGCAGCCGACCTGGGACTAGCGGTATCAATGAGCAGTTCTTC; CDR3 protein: CASSRPGTSGINEQFF
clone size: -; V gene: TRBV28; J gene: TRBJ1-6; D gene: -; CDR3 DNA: TGTGCCAGCAGTTTGGGAGATTCACCCCTCCACTTT; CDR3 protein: CASSLGDSPLHF
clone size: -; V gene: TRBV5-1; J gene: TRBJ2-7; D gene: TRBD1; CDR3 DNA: TGCGCCAGCAGCCTGGACAGGGGCTACTCCTACGAGCAGTACTTC; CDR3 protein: CASSLDRGYSYEQYF
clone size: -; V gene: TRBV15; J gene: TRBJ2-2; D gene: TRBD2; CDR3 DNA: TGTGCCACCAGCAGAGAACTAGCGGGTCCCGGGGAGCTGTTTTTT; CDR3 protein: CATSRELAGPGELFF
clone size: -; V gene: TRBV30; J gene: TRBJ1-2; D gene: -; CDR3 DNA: TGTGCCTGGAGTGAAGGCAGGGACTATGGCTACACCTTC; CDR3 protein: CAWSEGRDYGYTF
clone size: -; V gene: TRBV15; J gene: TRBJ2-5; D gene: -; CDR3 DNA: TGTGCCACCAGCAGAGAAGTGGGGTTAGGGGAGACCCAGTACTTC; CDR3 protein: CATSREVGLGETQYF
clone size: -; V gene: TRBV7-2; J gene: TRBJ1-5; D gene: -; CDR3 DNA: TGTGCCAGCAGGGAGGGGGGGTTCAATCAGCCCCAGCATTTT; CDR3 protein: CASREGGFNQPQHF
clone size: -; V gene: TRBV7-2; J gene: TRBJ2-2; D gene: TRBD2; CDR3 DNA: TGTGCCAGCAGCTCCCCGGGACTACACACCGGGGAGCTGTTTTTT; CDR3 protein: CASSSPGLHTGELFF
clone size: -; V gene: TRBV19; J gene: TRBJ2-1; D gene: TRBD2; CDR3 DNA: TGTGCCAGCCTACCCGGACTAGCGGGAGGGCAATTCAGCCCCTACAATGAGCAGTTCTTC; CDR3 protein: CASLPGLAGGQFSPYNEQFF
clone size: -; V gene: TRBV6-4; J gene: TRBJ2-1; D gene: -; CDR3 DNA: TGTGCCAGCAGCAAGGACGGTAGCTCCTACAATGAGCAGTTCTTC; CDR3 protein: CASSKDGSSYNEQFF
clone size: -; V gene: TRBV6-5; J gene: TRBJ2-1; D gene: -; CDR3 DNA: TGTGCCAGCAGTTACTCGTACAGGAATGAGCAGTTCTTC; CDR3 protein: CASSYSYRNEQFF
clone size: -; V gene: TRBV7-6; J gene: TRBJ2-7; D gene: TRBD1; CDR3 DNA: TGTGCCAGCAGCTTGGACAGGAACTACGAGCAGTACTTC; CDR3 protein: CASSLDRNYEQYF
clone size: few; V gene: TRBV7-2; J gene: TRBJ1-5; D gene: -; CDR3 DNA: TGTGCCAGCAGCTCAACAGCGGTAGGCATCCAGCATTTT; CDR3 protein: CASSSTAVGIQHF
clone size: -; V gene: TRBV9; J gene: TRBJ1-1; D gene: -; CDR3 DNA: TGTGCCAGCAGCGTACACGGGAACACTGAAGCTTTCTTT; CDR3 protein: CASSVHGNTEAFF
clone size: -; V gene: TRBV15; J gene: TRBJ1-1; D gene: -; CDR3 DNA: TGTGCCACCAGCAGGGAACAGGGTGGAGGGTTTTCGGCTTTCTTT; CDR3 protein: CATSREQGGGFSAFF
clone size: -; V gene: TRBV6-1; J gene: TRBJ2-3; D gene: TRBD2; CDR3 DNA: TGTGCCAGCAGTGAAGCGGGGACTAGCGGGGGGAAGGGGTGGGATACGCAGTATTTT; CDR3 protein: CASSEAGTSGGKGWDTQYF
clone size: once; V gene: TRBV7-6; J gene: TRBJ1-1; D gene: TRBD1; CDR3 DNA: TGTGCCAGCAGCTTAGGGACAGGGGGCTTGAACACTGAAGCTTTCTTT; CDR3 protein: CASSLGTGGLNTEAFF